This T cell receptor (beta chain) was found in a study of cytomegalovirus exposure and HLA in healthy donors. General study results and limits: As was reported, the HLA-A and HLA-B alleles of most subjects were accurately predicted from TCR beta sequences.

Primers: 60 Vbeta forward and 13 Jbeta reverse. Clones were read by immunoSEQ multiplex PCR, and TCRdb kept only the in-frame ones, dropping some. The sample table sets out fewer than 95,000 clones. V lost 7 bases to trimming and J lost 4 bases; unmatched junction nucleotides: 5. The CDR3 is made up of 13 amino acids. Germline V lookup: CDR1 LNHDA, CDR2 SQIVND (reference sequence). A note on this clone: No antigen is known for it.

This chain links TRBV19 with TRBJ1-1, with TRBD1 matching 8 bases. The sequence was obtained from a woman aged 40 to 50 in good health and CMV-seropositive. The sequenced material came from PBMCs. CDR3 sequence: CASNTDRGTEAFF. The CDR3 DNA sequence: TGTGCCAGTAATACCGACAGGGGCACTGAAGCTTTCTTT. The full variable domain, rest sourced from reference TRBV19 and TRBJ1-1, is DGGITQSPKYLFRKEGQNVTLSCEQNLNHDAMYWYRQDPGQGLRLIYYSQIVNDFQKGDIAEGYSVSREKKESFPLTVTSAQKNPTAFYLCASNTDRGTEAFFGQGTRLTVV.